This TCR beta chain was captured by sequencing in a study of cytomegalovirus exposure and HLA in healthy donors (dated by TCRdb to the late 2010s). In the study overall: In an earlier analysis of under 600 of the donors, approximately 300 Gb of sequence data and approximately 120 million unique TCR beta sequences from some 170 million T cells were reported. Around 320 gigabases of sequencing data and approximately 85 million unique TCR sequences were included in an early release covering roughly 700 HLA-typed donors. Of the 300 to 500 genotyped donors, 70% to 90% were placed in the genetic ancestry cluster associated with self-reported Caucasian donors. The study was designed to test whether signatures of past pathogen exposure could be identified by cataloging public T cell receptors. The T cell repertoires of several hundred subjects were profiled by immunosequencing and related to cytomegalovirus serostatus. Along with the roughly 700-subject first cohort, a separate validation cohort of more than 90 different subjects was used. To predict cytomegalovirus infection status, the study brought together high-throughput TCR immunosequencing, statistical association of individual TCRs with disease status, and machine learning. A later analysis re-examined previously published TCR beta repertoires from just over 650 donors and added high-resolution HLA genotyping to investigate patterns of TCR occurrence. The later analysis used no new phenotypic data to find candidate immune exposures, relying instead on TCR beta sequences and their occurrence across donors. To decide whether each TCR beta V gene segment behaved as functional or pseudogenic, an earlier analysis of fewer than 750 of the donors relied on high-throughput TCR beta sequencing. Donor age, sex, ethnicity and CMV serostatus were compiled together with the repertoire data. A later genetic analysis used genome-wide SNP genotypes for about 65% of the 666 donors, treating that subset as a discovery cohort. Every discovery cohort repertoire had been produced on one sequencing platform. Both class I and class II loci were covered by HLA typing, at four-digit resolution. The number of typed donors differed by locus: 629-630 for A, B, C, DRB1 and DQB1; 500 to 550 for DQA1; 606 for DPA1; and approximately 450 for DPB1. Four or five DR-DQ haplotypes were handled as single units for association and clustering, since linkage in the cohort was strong. On average, roughly 250,000 unique TCR beta nucleotide sequences were sequenced per donor among 300 to 500 genotyped donors of the cohort, with around 19% of those sequences being non-productive. The research as a whole found: When HLA alleles, especially DR and DQ, strongly co-occurred, attributing TCR associations to individual alleles was difficult. Only TCR beta chains were sequenced in this cohort, and the absence of alpha or paired-chain data limited detectable features. HLA typing was unavailable for some donors at each locus, so association tests used only the typed subset. In vitro tests confirmed that a few of the cytomegalovirus-associated TCR beta chains recognize cytomegalovirus antigens. Because counts were too low, seventeen rarely observed V segments, including chromosome 9 orphons, were excluded from the earlier analysis of 587 of the donors. In a later analysis, most CMV-associated TCR beta chains were found to appear HLA-restricted, with HLA associations seemingly driven largely by CMV exposure. Correlated functional status among segregating V segments might be attributable to linkage disequilibrium, but an unknown experimental factor could not be ruled out. In a later analysis, TCR association rates were found to vary across HLA loci, with the most associated TCRs seen for DRB1 alleles and the fewest for HLA-C alleles. Presence/absence analyses assumed roughly uniform sequencing depth across donors, an assumption that may not hold. Broadly in line with IMGT annotations, most TCR beta V segments showed up in productive rearrangements about 90% or about 30% of the time in an earlier analysis of 450 to 750 of the donors. A later analysis associated 17,000 or so TCR beta sequences with specific HLA alleles at a false discovery rate of 0.05. Compared with the roughly 700-donor mean, donors in an Asian-associated ancestry cluster had fewer N-insertions in productive TCRs, according to a later genetic analysis. A group of highly shared sequence variants was considered likely to be a technical artifact of the sequencing pipeline. A further reported finding was that TCR beta sequences accurately predicted the HLA-A and HLA-B alleles for most subjects in the first cohort. While some public TCRs were present in many individuals, most TCR sequences turned up only very rarely across donors. In a later analysis, HLA-associated TCR beta chains showed more clonal expansion and lower generation probabilities than non-associated chains that were equally common. A later analysis reported that several top co-occurrence clusters appeared linked to parvovirus B19, influenza, CMV and Epstein-Barr virus. The classifier was reported to diagnose cytomegalovirus status with high specificity and sensitivity in both the original cohort and the validation cohort. The study gave a list of over 150 TCR beta chains associated with cytomegalovirus. According to the authors, the approach could potentially be generalized to other disease states and immunological phenotypes. A later genetic analysis associated a missense DCLRE1C variant with V-gene and J-gene trimming of TCR beta chains, and an independent cohort replicated the association. The only immune exposure information available for the cohort was CMV serostatus. The 87-base-pair reads could not distinguish some IMGT-functional V segments, including TRBV6-2 and TRBV6-3, so those segments were excluded.

The CDR3 starts with the cysteine, ends with the phenylalanine, and has 12 residues. Just CDR3 DNA is preserved here, 36 bases in frame from base 1. V is clipped by 6 bases and J by 6 bases, and the sequence between their germline boundaries is 12 bases long. The germline V gene specifies MDHEN as CDR1 and SYDVKM as CDR2. Receptor libraries were prepared by the immunoSEQ multiplex PCR assay. A mixture of 60 forward primers for TCR Vbeta segments and 13 reverse primers for TCR Jbeta segments was used in the multiplex PCR. The CDR3 region of rearranged TCR beta genes was amplified from genomic DNA by a multiplex PCR assay. On the Illumina HiSeq System, the amplified TCR beta libraries were sequenced as 87-base-pair reads. Per the source publication's procedure: A later analysis tallied roughly 78 million unique TCR beta chains across the 700 or so repertoires, and some 12 million of those chains were shared by two or more donors. Raw reads were error-corrected and collapsed into unique sequences by a nearest-neighbor algorithm in which closely related sequences were merged to remove PCR and sequencing errors. V, D and J gene segments were assigned by aligning CDR3 sequences to IMGT reference sequences. For a sequence to be retained, a match of at least six nucleotides to both a V gene segment and a J gene segment was required. Rearrangements were classified as productive when the CDR3 lacked stop codons and remained in frame with V and J, and all other rearrangements were classified as non-productive. Following IMGT convention, CDR3 was defined as the stretch from the second conserved V-encoded cysteine up to the conserved J-encoded phenylalanine. The earlier analysis of about 530 of the donors excluded any sequence lacking an unambiguous match to a single V gene segment. In an earlier analysis of some 590 of the donors, a V segment was called functional when productive rearrangements were above 56.7%, and segregating when the standard deviation between donors exceeded 5%. A statistical classification framework was developed to diagnose cytomegalovirus status using the catalog of TCR beta chain sequences. In a later analysis, V and J genes were assigned by comparing TCR nucleotide sequences against IMGT/GENE-DB human TR gene sequences. In a later analysis, CDR3 sequences and most-parsimonious VDJ recombination scenarios were assigned using the TCRdist pipeline. A later analysis defined each TCR beta chain by its CDR3 amino acid sequence plus V-gene family, and excluded reads lacking a unique V-gene family. As a way to deal with suspected cross-contamination and a sequencing artifact, a later analysis dropped 592 nucleotide sequences that were highly shared and had low generation probability. In a later analysis, a clonal expansion index was calculated for each public chain from normalized within-repertoire ranks of inferred template counts. In a later analysis, generation probabilities were computed with a VDJ recombination model fitted to out-of-frame rearrangements, and the resulting probabilities were checked against IGoR. Hypergeometric tests were used in a later analysis to score TCR-TCR, TCR-HLA and TCR-CMV co-occurrence, with a repertoire-size bias correction applied to the TCR pairs. A later analysis estimated false discovery rates by permuting HLA or CMV assignments 20 times. In a later analysis, co-occurring TCRs were grouped using DBSCAN, with TCRdist sequence similarity added in when clustering inside HLA-allele-positive subsets. Repertoires with fewer than 30,000 or more than 120,000 public chains were left out of co-occurrence clustering, as were five repertoires with anomalous nucleotide sharing. What TCRdb holds here is the immuneACCESS table cut down to in-frame rearrangements. Part of the clones is not present; checked against another copy, under half of the missing clones reflect an unresolved V gene, and the others are unexplained. V, J and clone size derive from that table, while D and trimming were established from the DNA sequence. Across this sample there are around 120,000 clones, with about 80% seen only once. The ten largest clones add up to approximately 2.8% of the sample.

Turning to this clone: Its antigen is unknown. Base qualities are missing; no much larger clone stands one base away.

The cohort consisted of fewer than 700 healthy bone marrow donors. At the time of sampling, every cohort member was nominally healthy, though immune exposures that went unrecorded were likely present. The donor tested CMV seronegative, placing the donor among the 350 or so seronegative members of the cohort. A peripheral blood sample was provided by each donor, and peripheral blood mononuclear cells were used for TCR beta sequencing. Genomic DNA extraction from the blood cell samples was performed with the Qiagen DNeasy Blood Extraction Kit. Sequencing was carried out using PBMCs. The chain uses TRBV28 and TRBJ2-7; 6 matching bases give a weak D call of TRBD2. The sequence was collected from a middle-aged woman in good health and CMV-seronegative. The CDR3 sequence is CASSRLVGEQYF. Here is the DNA: TGTGCCAGCAGCAGACTAGTTGGCGAGCAGTACTTC.